This TCR beta chain was identified during a study of blood T cells in healthy people across ages. Using a J-beta primer mix together with a sample-barcoded 5' primer, a second PCR was run for about 6 to 11 cycles. TCRdb reprocessed the 5' RACE reads via MiXCR and lists one record per CDR3 protein. The sample lists about 800,000 distinct CDR3 sequences; approximately 25% were seen once. This CDR3 comprises 16 residues. Germline CDR1 is SGHRS and CDR2 is YFSETQ. V shed 0 bases, J shed 8 bases, and the junction held 8 bases outside the gene matches. This clonotype was observed a few times. The same sample was also studied in work on T cells of mothers and their children. That paper adds: Samples came from a few healthy Caucasian mothers and their six children.

The sequence came from a boy aged 5-17 years in good health. The sequenced sample consisted of blood. The chain is built from TRBV5-1 and TRBJ2-1; TRBD1 aligns across 10 bases. CDR3 loop: CASSLEMGQGMHEQFF. In DNA, the CDR3 is TGCGCCAGCAGCTTGGAGATGGGACAGGGGATGCATGAGCAGTTCTTC.